These T cell receptor beta chains were read from a single sample in a study of cytomegalovirus exposure and HLA in healthy donors. Assay used: immunoSEQ multiplex PCR; TCRdb lists only in-frame clones, some missing. The sample lists approximately 40,000 clones, roughly 80% seen once, with approximately 10% in the top ten. The specimen was PBMCs. Every receptor here comes from a woman aged 18 to 35 in good health and CMV-seropositive. Both conserved end residues are part of each CDR3. A D gene is named only where the DNA matches it firmly. The listing skips clone size in some rows; elsewhere it reads once, few, many or a size class.

V,D,J,size,DNA,CDR3
TRBV29-1,.,TRBJ2-7,few,TGCAGCGTTGAAGAGAGCTCCTACGAGCAGTACTTC,CSVEESSYEQYF
TRBV6-4,TRBD2,TRBJ2-3,.,TGTGCCAGCAGTGAATTAGCGGGAGAGGATACGCAGTATTTT,CASSELAGEDTQYF
TRBV9,TRBD2,TRBJ2-1,few,TGTGCCAGCAGCGTAGGCAGCGGGGGAGGACATGAGCAGTTCTTC,CASSVGSGGGHEQFF
TRBV5-5,TRBD1,TRBJ1-4,.,TGTGCCAGCAGCTTGAGCTGGGGAACAGGGGGCGGAATTGGAGAAAAACTGTTTTTT,CASSLSWGTGGGIGEKLFF
TRBV2,.,TRBJ2-1,.,TGTGCCAGCAGATATCACAATGAGCAGTTCTTC,CASRYHNEQFF
TRBV29-1,.,TRBJ2-1,.,TGCAGTGTCTGGAGCCCCTTAAACAATGAGCAGTTCTTC,CSVWSPLNNEQFF
TRBV15,TRBD1,TRBJ2-7,.,TGTGCCACCAGCAACTCGACAGGGTCTTCCTACGAGCAGTACTTC,CATSNSTGSSYEQYF
TRBV5-8,.,TRBJ2-7,.,TGTGCCAGCAGCTTGGGTACCTACGAGCAGTACTTC,CASSLGTYEQYF
TRBV23-1,.,TRBJ2-3,.,TGCGCCAGCAAGGAAAGGGGCCGCACAGATACGCAGTATTTT,CASKERGRTDTQYF
TRBV12-5,.,TRBJ2-7,.,TGTGCTAGTGGCCTATCGGACTACTACGAGCAGTACTTC,CASGLSDYYEQYF
TRBV9,.,TRBJ2-7,.,TGTGCCAGCAGCGTAACCCCCTCCGGGGTAATGGAAGACGAGCAGTACTTC,CASSVTPSGVMEDEQYF
TRBV2,TRBD1,TRBJ2-7,.,TGTGCCAGCAGTCACTCCGGGACAGGGGTCTACGAGCAGTACTTC,CASSHSGTGVYEQYF
TRBV2,.,TRBJ2-7,few,TGTGCCAGCAGTGAGGCCCTCGGCGTAGTTGGGCTGTACGAGCAGTACTTC,CASSEALGVVGLYEQYF
TRBV19,TRBD1,TRBJ2-1,once,TGTGCCAGTAGGGCCGGGACAGGGGAAACCAATGAGCAGTTCTTC,CASRAGTGETNEQFF
TRBV29-1,TRBD2,TRBJ2-2,.,TGCAGCGTTGCATCGGGAGGGCCCACCGGGGAGCTGTTTTTT,CSVASGGPTGELFF
TRBV6-4,.,TRBJ2-2,.,TGTGCCAGCAGTATAACAGGGTCGGGCGCCGGGGAGCTGTTTTTT,CASSITGSGAGELFF
TRBV19,.,TRBJ2-7,.,TGTGCCAGTAGTTCTCCAGGGGAAAAGGCCTACGAGCAGTACTTC,CASSSPGEKAYEQYF
TRBV9,TRBD1,TRBJ1-4,.,TGTGCCAGCAGCGTAGAGGCAGGGGGGACTAATGAAAAACTGTTTTTT,CASSVEAGGTNEKLFF
TRBV5-1,.,TRBJ1-1,.,TGCGCCAGCAGCTTGGCGGGGGACCCGGGGGCTTTCTTT,CASSLAGDPGAFF
TRBV25-1,TRBD1,TRBJ1-4,.,TGTGCCAGCAGTCGAACCCCCGGGACAGGGGCCGAAAAACTGTTTTTT,CASSRTPGTGAEKLFF
TRBV6-4,TRBD1,TRBJ1-6,.,TGTGCCAGCTCCCGACAGGGAGGTTCACCCCTCCACTTT,CASSRQGGSPLHF
TRBV4-2,.,TRBJ2-2,.,TGTGCCAGCAGCCCCCCGGCCGGGGAGCTGTTTTTT,CASSPPAGELFF
TRBV5-4,TRBD1,TRBJ2-2,.,TGTGCCAGCAGCTCGGACAGGCCCAACACCGGGGAGCTGTTTTTT,CASSSDRPNTGELFF
TRBV15,.,TRBJ1-4,.,TGCGCCACCAGCAGAGTCCCCTCTGAAAAACTGTTTTTT,CATSRVPSEKLFF
TRBV19,.,TRBJ2-7,.,TGTGCCAGTAGCTTTTCCACGGGAAGTTTCTACGAGCAGTACTTC,CASSFSTGSFYEQYF
TRBV6-5,.,TRBJ1-3,.,TGTGCCAGCAGGGCTACAGGGAACTCTGGAAACACCATATATTTT,CASRATGNSGNTIYF
TRBV7-9,.,TRBJ1-4,once,TGTGCCAGCAGCCTGGCCGGAGCAACTAATGAAAAACTGTTTTTT,CASSLAGATNEKLFF
TRBV27,TRBD2,TRBJ2-7,.,TGTGCCAGCAGTTCTCTAGCGGGGGCCTCCTACGAGCAGTACTTC,CASSSLAGASYEQYF
TRBV6-1,.,TRBJ2-5,.,TGTGCCAGCAGTGAATTGGTGGAAGGAGCGACCCAGTACTTC,CASSELVEGATQYF
TRBV30,TRBD1,TRBJ1-2,.,TGTGCCTGGAGGCTCGGACAGGGGGCATACTATGGCTACACCTTC,CAWRLGQGAYYGYTF
TRBV9,.,TRBJ2-1,.,TGTGCCAGCAGCCCGGGGACTCTTGGCGACAATGAGCAGTTCTTC,CASSPGTLGDNEQFF
TRBV7-9,.,TRBJ2-5,.,TGTTCCAGCAGCTTTCTTCAGGCAGAACAAGAGACCCAGTACTTC,CSSSFLQAEQETQYF
TRBV5-1,TRBD1,TRBJ2-1,.,TGCGCCAGCAGCCGGCCGGGACAGGGGCACGGGGTCTTCCACAATGAGCAGTTCTTC,CASSRPGQGHGVFHNEQFF
TRBV6-6,.,TRBJ1-5,.,TGTGCCAGCAGGGGGCTTAATCAGCCCCAGCATTTT,CASRGLNQPQHF
TRBV5-4,TRBD1,TRBJ2-1,few,TGTGCCAGCAGCTTGGCCACAGGGGCGCGGGTCAATGAGCAGTTCTTC,CASSLATGARVNEQFF
TRBV6-5,.,TRBJ2-2,.,TGTGCCAGCAGTTACTCGCGCGGGGAGCTGTTTTTT,CASSYSRGELFF
TRBV25-1,TRBD2,TRBJ2-1,.,TGTGCCAGCAGTGAATGGAGCGGGGGCCCCTACAATGAGCAGTTCTTC,CASSEWSGGPYNEQFF
TRBV25-1,TRBD1,TRBJ2-1,.,TGTGCCAGCAGGGCCCCAGGGGGCTGGGATGAGCAGTTCTTC,CASRAPGGWDEQFF
TRBV4-1,.,TRBJ2-3,.,TGCGCCAGCAGCCTGGGGGCCTCCACAGATACGCAGTATTTT,CASSLGASTDTQYF
TRBV5-4,TRBD1,TRBJ1-2,.,TGTGCCAGCAGCGGAGGACAGGTCTATGGCTACACCTTC,CASSGGQVYGYTF
TRBV5-8,.,TRBJ2-5,.,TGTGCCAGCAGCTTGGAACTAGCTGTAGAGACCCAGTACTTC,CASSLELAVETQYF
TRBV4-1,TRBD1,TRBJ2-1,.,TGCGCCAGCAGCCACACCTTCGACAGGGGAAATGAGCAGTTCTTC,CASSHTFDRGNEQFF
TRBV7-3,TRBD2,TRBJ2-1,.,TGTGCCAGCAGCAGATCTAGCGGGAGCTCCTACAATGAGCAGTTCTTC,CASSRSSGSSYNEQFF
TRBV5-1,.,TRBJ2-2,.,TGCGCCAGCAGCTTGGACGCCACGGCCGGGGAGCTGTTTTTT,CASSLDATAGELFF
TRBV19,TRBD2,TRBJ2-1,.,TGTGCCAGTATCGGGGGGGTGAGCCTCAATGAGCAGTTCTTC,CASIGGVSLNEQFF
TRBV9,.,TRBJ1-2,.,TGTGCCAGCAGCGAGACAGGAGGCTATGGCTACACCTTC,CASSETGGYGYTF
TRBV4-3,.,TRBJ2-7,few,TGCGCCAGCAGCCAAGAAGAGGGCTACGAGCAGTACTTC,CASSQEEGYEQYF
TRBV7-3,.,TRBJ2-6,few,TGTGCCAGCAGCCCGGCGGGGTGGTCGTCAGACAACTCTGGGGCCAACGTCCTGACTTTC,CASSPAGWSSDNSGANVLTF
TRBV9,TRBD1,TRBJ1-1,.,TGTGCCAGCAGCGCACGGGGCAGGGGGAGAACTGAAGCTTTCTTT,CASSARGRGRTEAFF
TRBV20-1,.,TRBJ2-5,few,TGCAGTGGCAGCCGGGAGGAGACCCAGTACTTC,CSGSREETQYF
TRBV6-6,.,TRBJ1-2,.,TGTGCCAGCAGTTACTCGATGGGCGAAGTCTATGGCTACACCTTC,CASSYSMGEVYGYTF
TRBV25-1,.,TRBJ1-2,.,TGTGCCAGCAGTGAGCCCGGGATCTATGGCTACACCTTC,CASSEPGIYGYTF
TRBV27,.,TRBJ2-3,.,TGTGCCAGCAGTTTCCGGCGGGAAAGCACAGATACGCAGTATTTT,CASSFRRESTDTQYF
TRBV4-2,.,TRBJ2-5,.,TGTGCCAGCAGCCCTACTTCACGGGAGACCCAGTACTTC,CASSPTSRETQYF
TRBV2,TRBD2,TRBJ2-5,.,TGTGCCAGCACCCCACAAGGGACTAGCGACCAAGAGACCCAGTACTTC,CASTPQGTSDQETQYF
TRBV28,TRBD1,TRBJ2-7,.,TGTGCCAGCAGCCGAATTCCGGGACAGGGGGCCGAGCAGTACTTC,CASSRIPGQGAEQYF
TRBV9,.,TRBJ2-7,.,TGTGCCAGCAGCGCCGGGGGGCTACCCCGCACCCCGGGTGGTGAGCAGTACTTC,CASSAGGLPRTPGGEQYF